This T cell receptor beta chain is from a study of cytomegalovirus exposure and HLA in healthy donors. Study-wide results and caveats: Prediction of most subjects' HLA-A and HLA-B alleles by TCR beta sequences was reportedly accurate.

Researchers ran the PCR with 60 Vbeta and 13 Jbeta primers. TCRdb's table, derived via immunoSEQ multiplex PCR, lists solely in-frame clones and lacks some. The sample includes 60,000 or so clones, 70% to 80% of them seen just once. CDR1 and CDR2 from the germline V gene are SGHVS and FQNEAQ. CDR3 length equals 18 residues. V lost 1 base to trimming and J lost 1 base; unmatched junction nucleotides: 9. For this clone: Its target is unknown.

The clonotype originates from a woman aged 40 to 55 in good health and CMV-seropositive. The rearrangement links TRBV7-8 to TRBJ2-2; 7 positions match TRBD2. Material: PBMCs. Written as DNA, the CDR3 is TGTGCCAGCAGCTTAGGTCGGGCTAGCGGAGAGAACACCGGGGAGCTGTTTTTT. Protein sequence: CASSLGRASGENTGELFF.